Listed here are 32 T cell receptor beta chains from one sample, sequenced in a study of CD8 T cells in Susac syndrome. RNA totalling about 0.5 to 1 ug underwent reverse transcription with random hexamers. TCRdb processed the immunoSEQ multiplex PCR reads anew with MiXCR; each CDR3 protein has one entry. The table lists about 210,000 distinct CDR3 sequences, roughly 94% of them singletons, with around 0.076% in the top ten. Input material: CD4+ T cells from PBMCs. These receptor sequences come from a human donor with multiple sclerosis.

This chain connects TRBV19 to TRBJ2-3; 13 nucleotides align to TRBD2. The V gene end was trimmed by 7 bases and the J gene end by 7 bases; junction bases not matched to a gene: 5. This CDR3 has 14 amino acids. The V gene's germline CDR1 is LNHDA and CDR2 SQIVND (reference sequence). Here the CDR3 reads CASTRTSGGNTQYF. DNA of the CDR3: TGTGCCAGTACCAGGACTAGCGGGGGAAATACGCAGTATTTT.

The chain couples TRBV6-5 to TRBJ1-1; TRBD1 matches at 10 bases. Looked up from germline, CDR1 is MNHEY and CDR2 is SVGAGI. This CDR3 spans 13 amino acids. The ends lost 7 bases at V and 7 bases at J; junction bases unmatched: 6. CDR3: CASKTGGADEAFF. The CDR3 DNA is TGTGCCAGCAAGACAGGGGGCGCGGATGAAGCTTTCTTT.

The chain couples TRBV20-1 to TRBJ2-1; 7 bases line up with TRBD1. CDR1 is DFQATT and CDR2 is SNEGSKA in the germline V gene (reference sequence). CDR3 size: 14 residues. Trimming cost V 6 bases and J 0 bases; bases outside gene matches: 5. As DNA, the CDR3 is TGCAGTGCCCAGACAGGGAGCTCCTACAATGAGCAGTTCTTC. Protein sequence: CSAQTGSSYNEQFF.

CDR3 coding DNA: TGTGCCAGCAGGGTACGGGGAGATCTCTCACCCCTCCACTTT. Translated: CASRVRGDLSPLHF. The V call is TRBV2, the J call TRBJ1-6; D not certain. V lost 6 bases to trimming and J lost 10 bases, with 16 bases between them. The CDR3 consists of 14 residues. In germline, CDR1 is SNHLY, CDR2 FYNNEI.

The count of this clonotype is one. The V gene is TRBV27, the J gene TRBJ2-5, with D tentatively TRBD2 (5 bases). V lost 3 bases and J lost 4, with 9 bases in between. This CDR3 region has 13 residues. CDR1 and CDR2 (germline): MNHEY, SMNVEV (reference sequence). The CDR3: CASSFGILETQYF. The CDR3 DNA sequence: TGTGCCAGCAGTTTCGGGATCCTAGAGACCCAGTACTTC.

This clonotype was picked up one time. The chain has TRBV23-1 and TRBJ1-6; D ambiguous. TRBV23-1 is sorted into the ORF group, with uncertain function. This CDR3 comprises 14 residues. With 1 base removed from V and 10 bases from J, the gap between germline ends came to 11 bases. The CDR3 coding sequence is TGCGCCAGCAGTCAATGCGTTCTCGGGTCACCCCTCCACTTT. This gives the protein CASSQCVLGSPLHF.

J is TRBJ2-1 and V is TRBV5-4, with 8 bases identical to TRBD2. This CDR3 region has 15 residues. V lost 3 bases and J lost 4; bases outside the gene matches: 6. CDR1 is SGHNT and CDR2 is YYREEE in the germline V gene (reference sequence). CDR3 sequence (DNA): TGTGCCAGCAGCTCCGGGGGGGGCATTTACAATGAGCAGTTCTTC. Its translation is CASSSGGGIYNEQFF.

The chain employs TRBV7-2 and TRBJ2-3; D remains ambiguous. CDR3 length: 12 amino acids. Germline CDR1 reads SGHTA; CDR2 reads FQGNSA. V lost 5 bases and J 2 bases, leaving 5 bases between the germline ends. The CDR3: CASSETTDTQYF. In DNA, the CDR3 is TGTGCCAGCAGCGAAACCACAGATACGCAGTATTTT.

The chain combines TRBV10-3 with TRBJ2-2; 10 bases align to TRBD1. Germline trimming cut 10 bases from V and 7 bases from J; bases unmatched to any gene: 12. The CDR3 extends over 15 amino acids. Per germline, CDR1 ENHRY and CDR2 SYGVKD. CDR3 residues: CATQPGQGRIGELFF. The CDR3 DNA is TGTGCCACCCAACCGGGACAGGGGAGGATCGGGGAGCTGTTTTTT.

CDR3 nucleotide sequence: TGTGCCAGCAGCTTAGACGGCCTCTCGGGCTACACCTTC. Its translation is CASSLDGLSGYTF. This chain connects TRBV7-2 to TRBJ1-2; D gene unclear. Germline V gene lookup returns CDR1 SGHTA and CDR2 FQGNSA. Between the trimmed V and J ends, which lost 1 base and 8 bases, there was a span of 11 bases. The CDR3 totals 13 residues.

V usage is TRBV3-1 and J usage is TRBJ2-4; perhaps TRBD1 as D (5 bases). Germline-derived CDR1 and CDR2 are LGHDT and YNNKEL (reference sequence). CDR3 length equals 17 residues. V was shortened by 7 bases and J by 3 bases, with 22 bases between the two germline ends. CDR3 nucleotide sequence: TGTGCCAGCACTAAGGGGCTAGACGGGCTCGGCAAAAACATTCAGTACTTC. It is translated as CASTKGLDGLGKNIQYF.

The rearrangement uses TRBV15 and TRBJ1-2, with 7 bases matching TRBD1. The CDR3 sequence is 17 residues long. The germline V gene encodes CDR1 LNHNV and CDR2 YYDKDF (reference sequence). The V segment lost 2 bases and the J segment 7 bases; nucleotides outside the gene matches: 16. Written as DNA, the CDR3 is TGTGCCACCAGCAGATCCCTCCGAACGGGACAGAACCGTGGCTACACCTTC. Amino acids: CATSRSLRTGQNRGYTF.

The genes are TRBV30 and TRBJ1-1; no clear D. Germline CDR1 and CDR2: GTSNPN and SVGIG (reference sequence). CDR3 length equals 13 residues. Trimming removed 5 bases from V and 10 bases from J, with 20 bases in between. The CDR3 nucleotides are TGTGCCTGGGAAGGTCTGGGCCTGGCGGGAGCTTTCTTT. It specifies CAWEGLGLAGAFF. Looking up the rest from reference TRBV30 and TRBJ1-1 gives the full variable domain: SQTIHQWPATLVQPVGSPLSLECTVEGTSNPNLYWYRQAAGRGLQLLFYSVGIGQISSEVPQNLSASRPQDRQFILSSKKLLLSDSGFYLCAWEGLGLAGAFFGQGTRLTVV.

The chain joins TRBV9 to TRBJ2-1, with 7 bases fitting TRBD1. With V trimmed by 3 bases and J by 9 bases, 9 bases remained unmatched. This CDR3 spans 14 amino acids. The germline V gene has CDR1 SGDLS and CDR2 YYNGEE. This CDR3 reads CASSADRVWIEQFF. The CDR3 bases are TGTGCCAGCAGCGCCGACAGGGTATGGATTGAGCAGTTCTTC.

The chain combines TRBV5-6 with TRBJ2-1, with D unresolved. This CDR3 is built from 12 residues. CDR1 and CDR2 from the germline V gene are SGHDT and YYEEEE. The germline V and J ends were trimmed by 0 bases and 10 bases, with 8 bases remaining between them. The CDR3 spells CASSLVRGEQFF. The CDR3 bases are TGTGCCAGCAGCTTGGTCCGTGGCGAGCAGTTCTTC.

The chain joins TRBV7-9 to TRBJ1-1; TRBD1 is a possible D gene (6 bases). CDR1 SEHNR and CDR2 FQNEAQ come from the germline V gene (reference sequence). Trimming left V 5 bases short and J 10 bases short, with 20 bases between. The length of the CDR3 is 14 residues. The CDR3 DNA reads as TGTGCCAGCAGCAGGACAGATGAAAAATTGGGAGCTTTCTTT. Protein sequence: CASSRTDEKLGAFF. The whole variable domain, remainder taken from reference TRBV7-9 and TRBJ1-1, is DTGVSQNPRHKITKRGQNVTFRCDPISEHNRLYWYRQTLGQGPEFLTYFQNEAQLEKSRLLSDRFSAERPKGSFSTLEIQRTEQGDSAMYLCASSRTDEKLGAFFGQGTRLTVV.

The rearrangement joins TRBV6-4 to TRBJ1-2, with D maybe TRBD1 (5 bases). Germline V gene sequence: CDR1 MRHNA, CDR2 SNTAGT. The germline V and J ends were trimmed by 8 bases and 5 bases, with 12 bases remaining between them. The CDR3 is 12 residues long. CDR3 nucleotide sequence: TGTGCCAGCCACGGTGAGGGGTATGGCTACACCTTC. Its translation: CASHGEGYGYTF.

V is TRBV30 and J is TRBJ1-1; a possible D gene is TRBD1 (5 bases). Trimming removed 4 bases from V and 2 bases from J, with 11 bases in between. The CDR3 sequence is 13 residues long. CDR1 is GTSNPN, CDR2 SVGIG, per germline (reference sequence). The CDR3 DNA sequence: TGTGCCTGGAACCTCAGGGACAACACTGAAGCTTTCTTT. Encoded protein: CAWNLRDNTEAFF.

This chain joins TRBV6-5 and TRBJ1-6; no clear D gene. This CDR3 is built from 16 residues. V was shortened by 4 bases and J by 8 bases, with 18 bases between the two germline ends. The V gene's germline CDR1 is MNHEY and CDR2 SVGAGI. In DNA, the CDR3 is TGTGCCAGCAGTTCCCTCCCGAGGGCTGGTGATTCACCCCTCCACTTT. It encodes CASSSLPRAGDSPLHF.

The chain is built from TRBV10-3 and TRBJ2-2; D unresolved. CDR1 and CDR2 from the germline V gene are ENHRY and SYGVKD. Trimming stripped 10 bases from V and 4 bases from J, with 16 bases between. CDR3 size: 14 residues. As DNA, the CDR3 is TGTGCCAGCTCTGGCGTAGTTTTCACCGGGGAGCTGTTTTTT. This translates into CASSGVVFTGELFF.

V usage is TRBV12-3 or TRBV12-4 and J usage is TRBJ1-3; no firm D call. V lost 4 bases to trimming and J lost 0 bases, with 10 bases between them. This CDR3 has 15 amino acids. DNA for the CDR3: TGTGCCAGCAGTTCCGACGTCTACTCTGGAAACACCATATATTTT. Residues: CASSSDVYSGNTIYF.

The chain couples TRBV4-2 to TRBJ2-1; 11 bases align to TRBD2. From germline, CDR1 is LGHNA and CDR2 YNFKEQ. The trim removed 0 bases at V and 6 bases at J, leaving 4 bases unmatched. The CDR3 loop spans 16 amino acids. The CDR3 DNA sequence: TGTGCCAGCAGCCAAGATCTAGCGGGGGGTTTCAATGAGCAGTTCTTC. Protein sequence: CASSQDLAGGFNEQFF.

The rearrangement links TRBV6-1 to TRBJ2-3; TRBD2 matches at 10 bases. V was clipped by 11 bases and J by 3 bases; unmatched bases: 8. Germline V lookup: CDR1 MNHNS, CDR2 SASEGT. The CDR3 extends over 14 amino acids. CDR3 nucleotide sequence: TGTGCCTTCTCTAGCGGGGGAATGACAGATACGCAGTATTTT. This gives the protein CAFSSGGMTDTQYF.

This sequence joins TRBV20-1 and TRBJ2-3, with D perhaps TRBD2 (5 bases). This CDR3 spans 15 amino acids. Trimming pared 7 bases from V and 0 bases from J, leaving 17 bases between. In germline, CDR1 is DFQATT, CDR2 SNEGSKA (reference sequence). In nucleotides, the CDR3 is TGCAGTGTCATACCCGGGAAGCAGAGCACAGATACGCAGTATTTT. Translated: CSVIPGKQSTDTQYF.

As concerns this clonotype: The junction does not match germline at one end; this may be a read error. This chain links TRBV4-1 with TRBJ2-5, with D perhaps TRBD1 or TRBD2 (5 bases each). The CDR3 extends over 14 amino acids. The germline V gene encodes CDR1 MGHRA and CDR2 YSYEKL. CDR3 bases: TGCGCCAGCAGCCAGGATACGGGGCCTCTAAGCAGGGACTTC. Amino acids: CASSQDTGPLSRDF.

The chain combines TRBV3-1 with TRBJ2-3; D remains unclear. V was cut by 7 bases and J by 0 bases, with 8 bases left in between. Germline CDR1 LGHDT, CDR2 YNNKEL (reference sequence). The CDR3 has 13 amino acids. CDR3 bases: TGTGCCAGCACCCTGTCGAGCACAGATACGCAGTATTTT. Its translation is CASTLSSTDTQYF.

The genes are TRBV20-1 and TRBJ2-2; the match to TRBD2 covers 9 bases. The trim removed 1 base at V and 8 bases at J, leaving 5 bases unmatched. This CDR3 spans 14 amino acids. Germline-derived CDR1 and CDR2 are DFQATT and SNEGSKA (reference sequence). Here the CDR3 DNA reads TGCAGTGCTAGAGGGCTAGCGGGGTCAGGGGAGCTGTTTTTT. Its protein product is CSARGLAGSGELFF.

The genes are TRBV6-6 and TRBJ2-5; no definite D call. Germline-derived CDR1 and CDR2 are MNHNY and SVGAGI (reference sequence). The V end was cut by 5 bases, the J end by 2 bases, with 6 bases between. This CDR3 is 12 amino acids long. The CDR3 DNA follows: TGTGCCAGCAGTACCTCTCAAGAGACCCAGTACTTC. Translated, it gives CASSTSQETQYF.

The J gene is TRBJ1-1, the V gene TRBV9; D ambiguous. Trimming left V 0 bases short and J 6 bases short, with 9 bases between. Germline V gene data show CDR1 as SGDLS and CDR2 as YYNGEE. This CDR3 is 13 amino acids long. CDR3 coding DNA: TGTGCCAGCAGCGTAGGAGGTATCCCTGAAGCTTTCTTT. Translated: CASSVGGIPEAFF.

V and J are TRBV18 and TRBJ2-3; a weak D match, TRBD2 (6 bases). There are 13 residues in the CDR3. With 4 bases removed from V and 4 bases from J, the gap between germline ends came to 9 bases. From germline, CDR1 is KGHSH and CDR2 LQKENI. CDR3 loop: CASSRLVSDTQYF. The CDR3 nucleotides read TGTGCCAGCTCACGACTAGTCTCAGATACGCAGTATTTT.

J is TRBJ2-7 and V is TRBV7-9; D possibly corresponds to TRBD2 (5 bases). Looked up from germline, CDR1 is SEHNR and CDR2 is FQNEAQ (reference sequence). Trimming took 2 bases from V and 7 from J, leaving 12 bases between them. This CDR3 comprises 13 residues. The CDR3 DNA reads as TGTGCCAGCAGCTTAATCGAGGGTGGAGAGCAGTACTTC. Translating it yields CASSLIEGGEQYF.

The V call is TRBV3-1, the J call TRBJ1-2; weak D call: TRBD1 (5 bases). The V end was cut by 0 bases, the J end by 4 bases, with 9 bases between. CDR3 length: 14 residues. CDR1 and CDR2 from the germline V gene are LGHDT and YNNKEL (reference sequence). This chain's CDR3 is CASSQDGARYGYTF. The CDR3 DNA sequence: TGTGCCAGCAGCCAAGATGGGGCACGCTATGGCTACACCTTC.